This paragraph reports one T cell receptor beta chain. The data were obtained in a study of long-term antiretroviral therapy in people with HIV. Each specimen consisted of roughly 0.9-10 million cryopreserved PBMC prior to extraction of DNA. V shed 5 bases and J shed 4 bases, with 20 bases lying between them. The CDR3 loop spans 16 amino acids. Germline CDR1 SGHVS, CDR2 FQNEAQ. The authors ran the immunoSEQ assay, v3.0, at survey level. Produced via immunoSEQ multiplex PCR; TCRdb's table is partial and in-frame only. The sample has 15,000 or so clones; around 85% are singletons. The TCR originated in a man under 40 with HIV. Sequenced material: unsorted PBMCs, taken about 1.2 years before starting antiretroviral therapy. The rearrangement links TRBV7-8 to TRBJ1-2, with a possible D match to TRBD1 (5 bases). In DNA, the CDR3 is TGTGCCAGCAGCCTTCTGTTGCAGGGAGGGAGCTATGGCTACACCTTC. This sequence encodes CASSLLLQGGSYGYTF. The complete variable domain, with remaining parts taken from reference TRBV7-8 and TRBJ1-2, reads GAGVSQSPRYKVAKRGQDVALRCDPISGHVSLFWYQQALGQGPEFLTYFQNEAQLDKSGLPSDRFFAERPEGSVSTLKIQRTQQEDSAVYLCASSLLLQGGSYGYTFGSGTRLTVV.